A single count supports the clone carrying this T cell receptor (beta chain). Its cognate antigen is unknown. The table came from immunoSEQ multiplex PCR; TCRdb's copy has only in-frame clones and leaves some out. The sample gives around 70,000 clones, over 80% of which show up once; around 2% is in the top ten. This CDR3 is built from 14 residues. Germline V lookup: CDR1 LNHDA, CDR2 SQIVND (reference sequence). J gave up 4 bases and V 9 bases, and 7 bases lay outside the gene matches. The sample belongs to a study of OX40 agonist ivuxolimab in advanced cancers. About the study: Patients assigned to dose escalation were diagnosed with hepatocellular carcinoma, melanoma, renal cell or head and neck cancer. Overall study findings and caveats: Some of the nonresponding patients also showed low levels of normalized T-cell clonal expansion.

Peripheral blood came from all dose cohorts at three timepoints. Sequencing was performed on CD4+ or CD8+ T cells sorted from blood, taken in a trial of the OX40 agonist ivuxolimab. The J gene is TRBJ1-5, the V gene TRBV19, with 9 nucleotides matching TRBD1. The source of this sequence is an adult with an advanced solid tumor such as melanoma, head and neck, liver or kidney cancer. The DNA of the CDR3 is TGTGCCAGCTGGGACAGGGTGGAGAATCAGCCCCAGCATTTT. This sequence encodes CASWDRVENQPQHF.